This T cell receptor beta chain was retrieved from a study of STAT3 mutations in large granular lymphocyte leukemia. Broader study findings: A small but highly pathogenic clone may have been missed. Suggested: STAT3 mutation was not the ancestral event for these clonal expansions. After therapy, about 35% of the 18 patients switched clonotypes, all new clones STAT3 wild type. At least one immunodominant TCR beta clonotype appeared in every T-cell large granular lymphocyte leukemia patient.

In its sample, this clone was seen a few times. Its specificity is not known. Sequencing was performed with immunoSEQ multiplex PCR; in TCRdb, only in-frame clones are kept and a portion is missing. The sample records fewer than 8,000 clones, around 74% being singletons. The clonotype comes from a woman aged 40 to 50 with T-cell large granular lymphocyte leukemia. Some clones in this sample may be carry-over from other donors' samples. Sequencing input: peripheral blood mononuclear cells.

Here the CDR3 reads CASSLALSASPYGYTF. For the CDR3, the DNA is TGTGCCAGCAGCTTAGCGCTTTCGGCCAGTCCCTATGGCTACACCTTC. The V gene is TRBV7-9, the J gene TRBJ1-2, with unresolved D. V was trimmed by 0 bases and J by 4 bases, leaving 15 bases between them. Germline V gene lookup returns CDR1 SEHNR and CDR2 FQNEAQ (reference sequence). The CDR3 extends over 16 amino acids.